This T cell receptor (beta chain) was identified during a study of blood T cell repertoires in COVID-19. This CDR3 is 18 amino acids long. The germline V gene encodes CDR1 SGHNT and CDR2 YYREEE (reference sequence). V lost 6 bases, J lost 1 base, and 16 bases stayed unmatched. Data came from immunoSEQ multiplex PCR; TCRdb stores just in-frame clones and leaves some out. Of 50,000 to 70,000 clones listed, 80% to 90% are singletons. This sequence originates from a human donor with active COVID-19. The donor label of this sample is uncertain. The chain combines TRBV5-4 with TRBJ2-3; 8 positions match TRBD2. Sequencing used peripheral blood. The CDR3 sequence: CASTKGLAGPPGTDTQYF. The DNA for the CDR3 is TGTGCCAGCACCAAGGGGCTAGCGGGCCCACCGGGCACAGATACGCAGTATTTT.